These 23 T cell receptor beta chains were sequenced from one sample in a study of cytomegalovirus exposure and HLA in healthy donors. The PCR employed 60 Vbeta primers together with 13 Jbeta primers. The protocol was immunoSEQ multiplex PCR, while the TCRdb copy is restricted to in-frame clones and leaves out a portion. The repertoire includes around 150,000 clones, 60% to 85% of them detected once, and 2.5% to 3.5% sits in the top ten. Specimen: PBMCs. The source of these receptors is a male donor in good health and CMV-seronegative.

The J gene is TRBJ2-1, the V gene TRBV7-2; a possible D gene is TRBD1 (6 bases). Germline V gives CDR1 SGHTA, CDR2 FQGNSA. V lost 2 bases and J 9 bases, leaving 11 bases between the germline ends. The CDR3 totals 13 residues. The CDR3 region has the DNA TGTGCCAGCAGCTTACAGGGGATCGGTGAGCAGTTCTTC. It translates to CASSLQGIGEQFF.

V and J are TRBV7-9 and TRBJ2-4; D is perhaps TRBD1 (6 bases). Trimming shortened V by 2 bases and J by 5 bases, and 10 bases separated the two germline ends. The CDR3 contains 14 residues. Looked up from germline, CDR1 is SEHNR and CDR2 is FQNEAQ (reference sequence). CDR3 protein: CASSLISGENIQYF. The CDR3 region has the DNA TGTGCCAGCAGCTTAATTTCAGGGGAAAACATTCAGTACTTC.

The rearrangement uses TRBV19 and TRBJ2-1; TRBD1 matches at 9 bases. The CDR3 contains 18 residues. Germline V CDR1 and CDR2: LNHDA, SQIVND (reference sequence). V shed 1 base and J 4 bases; nucleotides not matched to a gene: 11. The CDR3 coding sequence is TGTGCCAGTAGTATAGGGGTCGGGACAGGGCGATTATACAATGAGCAGTTCTTC. Translated, it gives CASSIGVGTGRLYNEQFF.

This chain joins TRBV27 and TRBJ1-2; no reliable D call. The germline gives CDR1 MNHEY, CDR2 SMNVEV (reference sequence). V shed 6 bases and J shed 7 bases, with 18 bases lying between them. The CDR3 is 14 amino acids. The CDR3 protein is CASSNRSRFGGYTF. CDR3 DNA sequence: TGTGCCAGCAGCAACAGAAGCCGGTTCGGTGGCTACACCTTC.

Worth noting for this clone: Other DNA sequences of this sample code for an identical CDR3. This chain connects TRBV7-8 to TRBJ1-2, with TRBD1 as a possible D gene (5 bases). CDR1 and CDR2 from the germline V gene are SGHVS and FQNEAQ. The V end was cut by 0 bases, the J end by 7 bases, with 6 bases between. CDR3 length: 12 amino acids. Here the CDR3 reads CASSLAGGGYTF. CDR3 coding DNA: TGTGCCAGCAGCTTAGCGGGGGGTGGCTACACCTTC. Full variable domain (rest looked up from reference TRBV7-8 and TRBJ1-2): GAGVSQSPRYKVAKRGQDVALRCDPISGHVSLFWYQQALGQGPEFLTYFQNEAQLDKSGLPSDRFFAERPEGSVSTLKIQRTQQEDSAVYLCASSLAGGGYTFGSGTRLTVV.

The chain carries TRBV15 and TRBJ2-3; TRBD2 might be the D (6 bases). CDR1 and CDR2 from the germline V gene are LNHNV and YYDKDF (reference sequence). CDR3 size: 15 residues. V was cut by 1 base and J by 1 base, with 9 bases left in between. CDR3 region: CATSRGGGGTDTQYF. The CDR3 nucleotides are TGTGCCACCAGCAGAGGGGGAGGAGGCACAGATACGCAGTATTTT.

This rearrangement joins TRBV19 to TRBJ1-3, with a tentative D call TRBD1 (6 bases). V shed 6 bases and J shed 4 bases, with 10 bases lying between them. This CDR3 has 13 residues. Germline V gene sequence: CDR1 LNHDA, CDR2 SQIVND (reference sequence). The CDR3 spells CASRPGAGNTIYF. The CDR3 coding sequence is TGTGCCAGTAGACCAGGGGCCGGAAACACCATATATTTT.

CDR3 protein: CASRPDEAFF. Here the CDR3 DNA reads TGTGCCAGCAGGCCAGATGAAGCTTTCTTT. The chain couples TRBV27 to TRBJ1-1; D gene uncertain. Germline V gene sequence: CDR1 MNHEY, CDR2 SMNVEV (reference sequence). V was cut by 6 bases and J by 7 bases, with 6 bases left in between. The CDR3 length is 10 residues.

The chain joins TRBV27 to TRBJ2-7; D may be TRBD1 (5 bases). Trimming removed 5 bases at V and 2 bases at J, with 16 bases between. Germline-derived CDR1 and CDR2 are MNHEY and SMNVEV (reference sequence). The CDR3 extends over 15 amino acids. CDR3 coding DNA: TGTGCCAGCAGTCTCAGGGAACAGAGAACCTACGAGCAGTACTTC. Protein product: CASSLREQRTYEQYF.

V usage is TRBV20-1 and J usage is TRBJ2-3; D remains unclear. This CDR3 contains 11 residues. Trimming cost V 6 bases and J 3 bases, with 7 bases left between them. Germline CDR1 reads DFQATT; CDR2 reads SNEGSKA (reference sequence). This CDR3 reads CSAPRTDTQYF. In DNA, the CDR3 is TGCAGTGCCCCCCGGACAGATACGCAGTATTTT.

The V call is TRBV5-8, the J call TRBJ1-1; D unresolved. The V gene lost 1 base and the J gene lost 4 bases, with 14 bases spanning the gap. The CDR3 contains 15 residues. Germline loops: CDR1 SGHTS, CDR2 YDEGEE. CDR3 region: CASSLPSYGSTEAFF. In DNA, the CDR3 is TGTGCCAGCAGCTTGCCCAGTTACGGGAGCACTGAAGCTTTCTTT.

This chain uses TRBV6-5 with TRBJ2-3; D not resolved. Trimming took off 4 bases at V and 5 bases at J, with 4 bases between the two ends. From germline, CDR1 is MNHEY and CDR2 SVGAGI. This CDR3 contains 11 residues. Here the CDR3 DNA reads TGTGCCAGCAGTTCACTAGATACGCAGTATTTT. Translated: CASSSLDTQYF.

The V and J genes are TRBV7-9 and TRBJ1-2, with TRBD1 identical over 8 bases. V gave up 1 base and J gave up 8 bases; unmatched junction bases: 9. The CDR3 runs to 15 residues. Germline V gives CDR1 SEHNR, CDR2 FQNEAQ (reference sequence). The CDR3 here is CASSLDETGAGGYTF. The CDR3 DNA follows: TGTGCCAGCAGCTTAGATGAGACAGGGGCCGGGGGCTACACCTTC. The full variable domain, completed using reference TRBV7-9 and TRBJ1-2, is DTGVSQNPRHKITKRGQNVTFRCDPISEHNRLYWYRQTLGQGPEFLTYFQNEAQLEKSRLLSDRFSAERPKGSFSTLEIQRTEQGDSAMYLCASSLDETGAGGYTFGSGTRLTVV.

The genes are TRBV5-6 and TRBJ2-7; tentative D call: TRBD2 (6 bases). Trimming removed 0 bases from V and 0 bases from J, with 10 bases in between. The CDR3 runs 15 residues. Germline V gene data show CDR1 as SGHDT and CDR2 as YYEEEE. CDR3 DNA: TGTGCCAGCAGCTTGGCTGGGGGGAGCTCCTACGAGCAGTACTTC. Translated: CASSLAGGSSYEQYF.

The chain joins TRBV4-3 to TRBJ1-1; TRBD1 might be the D (6 bases). Germline values: CDR1 LGHNA, CDR2 YSLEER. V shed 5 bases and J shed 4 bases, with 11 bases lying between them. This CDR3 contains 13 residues. CDR3 in amino acids: CASSLGGSTEAFF. The DNA for the CDR3 is TGCGCCAGCAGCTTAGGGGGTAGCACTGAAGCTTTCTTT.

The chain recombines TRBV10-3 with TRBJ2-5; TRBD2 matches 12 bases. This CDR3 comprises 17 residues. V trimming: 3 bases; J trimming: 7 bases; junction bases outside the gene matches: 12. The germline CDR1 and CDR2 sequences are ENHRY and SYGVKD. The CDR3 sequence: CAISDPSGGARVGTQYF. CDR3 coding DNA: TGTGCCATCAGTGACCCTAGCGGGGGGGCCAGGGTAGGGACCCAGTACTTC.

The chain recombines TRBV5-4 with TRBJ2-2; 8 bases align to TRBD2. The CDR3 spans 16 residues. The germline V gene encodes CDR1 SGHNT and CDR2 YYREEE (reference sequence). After removal of 4 bases from V and 1 base from J, the junction contained 6 bases not matched to a gene. Written as DNA, the CDR3 is TGTGCCAGCAGCACCGGGACTAGAGGGAACACCGGGGAGCTGTTTTTT. Translation gives CASSTGTRGNTGELFF.

The rearrangement uses TRBV27 and TRBJ2-5, with unresolved D. The CDR3 is 13 amino acids. The V gene lost 6 bases and the J gene lost 2 bases, with 10 bases spanning the gap. Germline CDR1 and CDR2: MNHEY and SMNVEV (reference sequence). CDR3 amino acids: CASSQLGQETQYF. In nucleotides, the CDR3 is TGTGCCAGCAGCCAGCTCGGGCAAGAGACCCAGTACTTC.

This clone was detected a few times. The chain couples TRBV7-6 to TRBJ1-1; 9 nucleotides line up with TRBD1. This CDR3 is 17 amino acids long. The V gene end was trimmed by 6 bases and the J gene end by 1 base; junction bases not matched to a gene: 12. Germline CDR1 and CDR2: SGHVS and FNYEAQ. In DNA form, the CDR3 reads TGTGCCAGCAGGTTGAAACAGGGGGCTATGAAGAACACTGAAGCTTTCTTT. It is translated as CASRLKQGAMKNTEAFF.

The chain is built from TRBV5-8 and TRBJ2-3; weak D call: TRBD2 (6 bases). The CDR3 length is 14 residues. The germline V and J ends were trimmed by 5 bases and 0 bases, with 10 bases remaining between them. Germline CDR1 reads SGHTS; CDR2 reads YDEGEE. CDR3 sequence (DNA): TGTGCCAGCAGGCAGCGGGTTAGCACAGATACGCAGTATTTT. Translating gives CASRQRVSTDTQYF. The whole variable domain, filled in from reference TRBV5-8 and TRBJ2-3, reads EAGVTQSPTHLIKTRGQQATLRCSPISGHTSVYWYQQALGLGLQFLLWYDEGEERNRGNFPPRFSGRQFPNYSSELNVNALELEDSALYLCASRQRVSTDTQYFGPGTRLTVL.

The rearrangement joins TRBV7-3 to TRBJ2-2; TRBD2 aligns across 7 bases. The germline V gene encodes CDR1 SGHTA and CDR2 FQGTGA. V lost 2 bases to trimming and J lost 2 bases; unmatched junction nucleotides: 5. The CDR3 is 16 residues long. The CDR3 spells CASSLLGLSNTGELFF. The CDR3 nucleotides are TGTGCCAGCAGCTTATTGGGACTATCCAACACCGGGGAGCTGTTTTTT.

A word on this clone: Its ends do not fully match the called genes, so a read error is possible. The rearrangement links TRBV12-5 to TRBJ1-2, with D hard to call. This CDR3 has 12 residues. Germline CDR1 and CDR2: LGHNT and FRNRAP. The CDR3 nucleotides read TGTGCTAGTGGTCACGCTAACTATGGCTACCCCTTC. Translating it yields CASGHANYGYPF.

The genes are TRBV29-1 and TRBJ1-1, with 9 bases identical to TRBD1. Germline V gene sequence: CDR1 SQVTM, CDR2 ANQGSEA. There are 11 residues in the CDR3. V lost 7 bases to trimming and J lost 5 bases; unmatched junction nucleotides: 2. CDR3 nucleotides: TGCAGCGATGACAGGGGGACTGAAGCTTTCTTT. Translated: CSDDRGTEAFF.